This is a list of T cell receptor beta chains from one sample in a study of blood T cells in healthy people across ages. TCRdb re-analysed the 5' RACE reads in MiXCR, keeping a single row per CDR3 protein. The sample includes some 1,500,000 distinct CDR3 sequences, 35% to 45% seen only once; the top ten take approximately 4%. Sequencing input: blood. Receptors were obtained from a woman aged 18-29 years in good health. Each CDR3 is given with its conserved first and last residue. A D gene is named only where the DNA matches it firmly. Clone size is not always given. Where it is, it says once, few, many or a class for expanded clones.

v_call	j_call	clone_size	d_call	cdr3_aa	cdr3_nt
TRBV5-1	TRBJ2-7	NA	TRBD2	CASSLGALRRTSGYEQYF	TGCGCCAGCAGCTTGGGGGCCCTCCGTAGGACTAGCGGATACGAGCAGTACTTC
TRBV11-2	TRBJ2-5	few	NA	CASSLNSLVQETQYF	TGTGCCAGCAGCTTAAATTCGCTAGTCCAAGAGACCCAGTACTTC
TRBV6-5	TRBJ2-5	NA	NA	CASSADNSETQYF	TGTGCCAGCAGCGCAGACAACTCGGAGACCCAGTACTTC
TRBV10-3	TRBJ1-6	NA	NA	CAISKDPTSPLHF	TGTGCCATCAGTAAGGACCCGACCTCACCCCTCCACTTT
TRBV10-3	TRBJ2-1	NA	NA	CAISDRDQAEQFF	TGTGCCATCAGTGACAGGGACCAAGCTGAGCAGTTCTTC
TRBV6-1	TRBJ2-3	NA	NA	CASSDLGGGRLTDTQYF	TGTGCCAGCAGCGATTTGGGAGGGGGGCGCCTAACAGATACGCAGTATTTT
TRBV19	TRBJ1-6	NA	NA	CASSIPGRGAPLHF	TGTGCCAGTAGTATCCCCGGCCGGGGGGCACCCCTCCACTTT
TRBV10-3	TRBJ2-3	few	NA	CAIGLGTDTQYF	TGTGCCATCGGGCTAGGCACAGATACGCAGTATTTT
TRBV7-9	TRBJ2-5	NA	NA	CASSLEVPETQYF	TGTGCCAGCAGCTTAGAGGTACCAGAGACCCAGTACTTC
TRBV5-1	TRBJ2-7	few	TRBD1	CASSLGVDRVYEQYF	TGCGCCAGCAGCTTGGGCGTGGACAGGGTCTACGAGCAGTACTTC
TRBV10-3	TRBJ2-7	many	TRBD1	CAISESGDRGLYEQYF	TGTGCCATCAGTGAGTCGGGGGACAGGGGGCTTTACGAGCAGTACTTC
TRBV4-1	TRBJ2-2	NA	NA	CASSLPSLGLGELFF	TGCGCCAGCAGCCTCCCAAGCCTCGGCCTGGGGGAGCTGTTTTTT